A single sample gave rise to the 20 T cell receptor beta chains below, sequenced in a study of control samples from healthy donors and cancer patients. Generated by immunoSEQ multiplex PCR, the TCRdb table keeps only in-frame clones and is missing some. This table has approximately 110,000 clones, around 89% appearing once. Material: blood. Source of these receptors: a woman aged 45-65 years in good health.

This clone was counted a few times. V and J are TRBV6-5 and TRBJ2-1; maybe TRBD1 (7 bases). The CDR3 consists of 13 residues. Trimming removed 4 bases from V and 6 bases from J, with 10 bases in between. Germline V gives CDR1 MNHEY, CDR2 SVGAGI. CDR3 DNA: TGTGCCAGCAGTTCTCAGGGGGGCAATGAGCAGTTCTTC. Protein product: CASSSQGGNEQFF.

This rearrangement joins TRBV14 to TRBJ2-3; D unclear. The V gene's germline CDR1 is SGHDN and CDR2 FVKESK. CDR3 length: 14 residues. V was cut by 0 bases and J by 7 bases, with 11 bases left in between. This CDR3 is CASSQELRPYTQYF. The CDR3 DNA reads TGTGCCAGCAGCCAAGAGTTAAGGCCATATACGCAGTATTTT.

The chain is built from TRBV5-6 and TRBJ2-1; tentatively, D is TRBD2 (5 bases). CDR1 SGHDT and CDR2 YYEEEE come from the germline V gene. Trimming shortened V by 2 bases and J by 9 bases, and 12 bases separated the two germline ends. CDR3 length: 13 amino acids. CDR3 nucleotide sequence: TGTGCCAGCAGCTTTGAGGGTTCCAGTGAGCAGTTCTTC. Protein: CASSFEGSSEQFF.

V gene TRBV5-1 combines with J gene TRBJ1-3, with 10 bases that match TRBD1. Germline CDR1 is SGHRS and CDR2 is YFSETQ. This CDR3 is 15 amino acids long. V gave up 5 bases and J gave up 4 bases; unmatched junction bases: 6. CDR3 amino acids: CASRPRTGGGNTIYF. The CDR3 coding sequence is TGCGCCAGCAGACCTCGGACAGGGGGAGGAAACACCATATATTTT.

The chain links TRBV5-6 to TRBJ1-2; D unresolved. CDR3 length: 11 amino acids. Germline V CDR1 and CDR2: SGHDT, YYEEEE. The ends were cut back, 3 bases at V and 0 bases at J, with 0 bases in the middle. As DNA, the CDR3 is TGTGCCAGCAGCTCTAACTATGGCTACACCTTC. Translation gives CASSSNYGYTF.

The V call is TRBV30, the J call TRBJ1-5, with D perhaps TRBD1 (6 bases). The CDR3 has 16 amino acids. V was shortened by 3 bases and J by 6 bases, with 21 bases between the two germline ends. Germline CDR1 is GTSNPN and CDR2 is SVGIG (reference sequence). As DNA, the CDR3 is TGTGCCTGGAGGAGAACCGGGACCCAGGGGAGTCAGCCCCAGCATTTT. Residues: CAWRRTGTQGSQPQHF.

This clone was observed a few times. CDR3 amino acids: CASRNYGDRIGGYTF. The CDR3 nucleotides are TGTGCCAGCAGGAATTATGGGGACAGGATAGGCGGCTACACCTTC. The rearrangement uses TRBV5-4 and TRBJ1-2; TRBD1 agrees at 8 bases. Germline V CDR1 and CDR2: SGHNT, YYREEE (reference sequence). The CDR3 runs to 15 residues. The V and J ends lost 5 bases and 8 bases, in that order; junction bases with no gene match: 14.

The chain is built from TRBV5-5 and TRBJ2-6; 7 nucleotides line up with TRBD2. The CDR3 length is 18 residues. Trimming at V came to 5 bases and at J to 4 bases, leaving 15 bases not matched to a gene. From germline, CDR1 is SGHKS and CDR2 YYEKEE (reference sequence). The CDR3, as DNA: TGTGCCAGCAGTCGGGGCGGGGGAGGTGCGTCCGGGGCCAACGTCCTGACTTTC. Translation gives CASSRGGGGASGANVLTF.

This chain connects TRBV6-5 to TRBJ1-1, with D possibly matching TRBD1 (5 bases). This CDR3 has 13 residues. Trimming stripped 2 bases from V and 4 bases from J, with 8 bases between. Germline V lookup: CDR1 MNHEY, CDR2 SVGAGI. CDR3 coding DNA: TGTGCCAGCAGTTACGAAGGGGCCACTGAAGCTTTCTTT. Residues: CASSYEGATEAFF.

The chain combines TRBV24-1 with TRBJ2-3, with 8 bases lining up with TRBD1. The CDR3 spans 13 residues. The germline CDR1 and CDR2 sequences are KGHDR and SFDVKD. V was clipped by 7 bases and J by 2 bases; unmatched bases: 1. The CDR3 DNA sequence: TGTGCCACCAGCCAGGGGGCCACAGATACGCAGTATTTT. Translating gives CATSQGATDTQYF.

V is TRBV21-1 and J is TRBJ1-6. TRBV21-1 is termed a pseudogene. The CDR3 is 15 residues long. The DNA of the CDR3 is TGTGCCAGCGGAAAAGTGGGCCTAAAGGGATCACCCCTCCACTTT. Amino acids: CASGKVGLKGSPLHF.

CDR3 DNA sequence: TGTGCCAGTAGTATAGAAAGGGAGACCCAGTACTTC. Its translation: CASSIERETQYF. The chain links TRBV19 to TRBJ2-5; D ambiguous. V lost 0 bases to trimming and J lost 5 bases, with 4 bases between them. Germline CDR1 is LNHDA and CDR2 is SQIVND (reference sequence). The CDR3 loop spans 12 amino acids.

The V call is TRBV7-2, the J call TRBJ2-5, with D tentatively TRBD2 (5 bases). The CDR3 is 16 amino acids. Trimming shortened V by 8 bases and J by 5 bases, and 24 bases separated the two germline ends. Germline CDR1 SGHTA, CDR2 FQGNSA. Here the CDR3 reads CASRLEGVLPGETQYF. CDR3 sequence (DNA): TGTGCCAGCCGACTTGAGGGAGTGCTACCGGGGGAGACCCAGTACTTC. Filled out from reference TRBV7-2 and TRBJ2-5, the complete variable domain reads GAGVSQSPSNKVTEKGKDVELRCDPISGHTALYWYRQSLGQGLEFLIYFQGNSAPDKSGLPSDRFSAERTGGSVSTLTIQRTQQEDSAVYLCASRLEGVLPGETQYFGPGTRLLVL.

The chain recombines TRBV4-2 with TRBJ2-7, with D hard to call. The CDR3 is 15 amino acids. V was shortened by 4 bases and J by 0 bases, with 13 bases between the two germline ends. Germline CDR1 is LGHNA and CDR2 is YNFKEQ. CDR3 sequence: CASSPLDGGSYEQYF. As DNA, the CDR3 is TGTGCCAGCAGCCCCCTTGACGGCGGCTCCTACGAGCAGTACTTC.

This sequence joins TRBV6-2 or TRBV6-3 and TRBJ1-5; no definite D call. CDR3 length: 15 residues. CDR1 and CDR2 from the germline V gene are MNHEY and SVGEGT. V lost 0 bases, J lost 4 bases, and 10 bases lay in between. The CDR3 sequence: CASSYSTELNQPQHF. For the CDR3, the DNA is TGTGCCAGCAGTTACTCGACGGAATTAAATCAGCCCCAGCATTTT.

CDR3 residues: CASSPGTNYGYTF. As DNA, the CDR3 is TGTGCCAGCAGCCCAGGGACTAACTATGGCTACACCTTC. The rearrangement uses TRBV5-6 and TRBJ1-2; D might be TRBD1 (5 bases). The CDR3 consists of 13 residues. Germline assignment: CDR1 SGHDT and CDR2 YYEEEE. Trimming took off 4 bases at V and 0 bases at J, with 7 bases between the two ends.

The CDR3 bases are TGTGCCAGCAGCGTAACCCCCCTACAGGGTTCTAATGAAAAACTGTTTTTT. Residues: CASSVTPLQGSNEKLFF. The V call is TRBV9, the J call TRBJ1-4; D possibly corresponds to TRBD1 (6 bases). The CDR3 contains 17 residues. Between the trimmed V and J ends, which lost 1 base and 3 bases, there was a span of 16 bases. The germline CDR1 and CDR2 sequences are SGDLS and YYNGEE.

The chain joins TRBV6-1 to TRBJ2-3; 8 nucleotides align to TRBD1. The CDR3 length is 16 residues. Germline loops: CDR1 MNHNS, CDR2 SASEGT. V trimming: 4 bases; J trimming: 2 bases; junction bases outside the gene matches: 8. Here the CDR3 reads CASSGRDRKDTDTQYF. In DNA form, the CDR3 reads TGTGCCAGCAGTGGAAGGGACAGGAAGGACACAGATACGCAGTATTTT.

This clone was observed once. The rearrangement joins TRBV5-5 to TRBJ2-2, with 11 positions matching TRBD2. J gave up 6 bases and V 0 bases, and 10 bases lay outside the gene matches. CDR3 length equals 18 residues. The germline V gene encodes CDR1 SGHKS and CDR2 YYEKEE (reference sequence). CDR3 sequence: CASSLGPSGRRGPGELFF. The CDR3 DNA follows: TGTGCCAGCAGCTTGGGGCCTAGCGGGAGGCGGGGACCCGGGGAGCTGTTTTTT.

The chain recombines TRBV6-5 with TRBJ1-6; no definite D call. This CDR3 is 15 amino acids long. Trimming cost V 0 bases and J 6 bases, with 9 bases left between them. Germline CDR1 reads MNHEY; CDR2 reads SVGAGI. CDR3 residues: CASSYSGLRNSPLHF. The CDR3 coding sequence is TGTGCCAGCAGTTACTCAGGGCTCCGTAATTCACCCCTCCACTTT.